One sample yielded the 25 T cell receptor beta chains listed below, sequenced in a study of T cell clonality in common variable immunodeficiency. Measured with immunoSEQ multiplex PCR; TCRdb has only the in-frame clones, and not every one. The sample holds 30,000 to 40,000 clones, and no clone turns up only once. The study, taken as a whole, reports: Reportedly, TCR beta sequences from common variable immunodeficiency showed fewer deletions and N-nucleotide insertions.

Antigens for these TCRs are unknown. The sample comprised peripheral blood mononuclear cells. These receptors all stem from a human donor with common variable immunodeficiency.

To note about this clone: The read terminates 3 residues before the CDR3 end, so the remaining end is supplied by the germline J gene. Other DNA sequences in this sample translate to the same CDR3. The chain employs TRBV18 and TRBJ2-7; TRBD2 matches 14 bases. Germline loops: CDR1 KGHSH, CDR2 LQKENI. This CDR3 spans 17 amino acids. V trimming: 6 bases; J trimming: 2 bases; junction bases outside the gene matches: 9. CDR3 DNA (partial): TGTGCCAGCTCTATAAACCCGACTAGCGGGAGGGCCTACGAG. It translates to CASSINPTSGRAYE. The CDR3 in its entirety is CASSINPTSGRAYEQYF.

This clone was seen repeatedly, ten times or more. The CDR3 end falls 3 residues outside the read, so it is completed with the germline J gene. The chain uses TRBV7-9 and TRBJ2-7; 7 positions match TRBD1. Germline V gene data show CDR1 as SEHNR and CDR2 as FQNEAQ (reference sequence). J gave up 2 bases and V 6 bases, and 10 bases lay outside the gene matches. The CDR3 covers 15 residues. CDR3 DNA, as far as it was read: TGTGCCAGCAGTCCAGGGGGACAACGGGCCTACGAG. Translation gives CASSPGGQRAYE. The CDR3, in full, reads CASSPGGQRAYEQYF.

This clone was observed a few times. From the germline J gene comes the end of the CDR3, since the read stops 3 residues before it. The chain joins TRBV11-2 to TRBJ2-7; 12 bases are a match to TRBD2. Germline V gene lookup returns CDR1 SGHAT and CDR2 FQNNGV. J lost 5 bases, V lost 2 bases, and 4 bases had no gene match. The CDR3 is 15 residues long. The CDR3 sequence: CASSLSSGRAHEQYF. The covered CDR3 bases are TGTGCCAGCAGCTTATCTAGCGGGAGGGCCCACGAG.

This clone was observed a handful of times. CDR3 DNA, as far as it was read: TGTGCCAGCAGCTTGAGTTCGGTGGGACAGGGTGGAGATGGC. Residues: CASSLSSVGQGGDG. The full-length CDR3 reads as CASSLSSVGQGGDGYTF. The rearrangement joins TRBV7-6 to TRBJ1-2; 9 bases match TRBD1. The sequenced fragment ends 3 residues before the CDR3 boundary, so the rest is inferred from the germline J gene. After removal of 3 bases from V and 6 bases from J, the junction contained 14 bases not matched to a gene. Germline V gene lookup returns CDR1 SGHVS and CDR2 FNYEAQ. The CDR3 has 17 amino acids.

On this clone itself: The read ends 3 residues before the CDR3 terminus; that terminus is restored from the germline J gene. The gene calls are TRBV11-3 and TRBJ2-1; TRBD2 might be the D (6 bases). Germline-derived CDR1 and CDR2 are SGHNT and YENEEA. Trimming took 1 base from V and 6 from J, leaving 7 bases between them. CDR3 length equals 13 residues. This CDR3 reads CASSLGGVNEQFF. Partial CDR3 DNA: TGTGCCAGCAGCTTAGGGGGGGTCAATGAG.

A note on this clone: The read ends 3 residues early relative to the CDR3; the germline J gene fills the gap. This same CDR3 is encoded by further DNA sequences in the sample. The chain has TRBV30 and TRBJ1-5; the match to TRBD1 covers 9 bases. V gave up 5 bases and J gave up 4 bases; unmatched junction bases: 3. Germline V gene lookup returns CDR1 GTSNPN and CDR2 SVGIG (reference sequence). The CDR3 runs to 13 residues. The part of the CDR3 DNA that was read is TGTGCCTGGGTGACAGGGGGTAATCAGCCC. Protein product: CAWVTGGNQP. In full, the CDR3 reads CAWVTGGNQPQHF.

Only a few counts were recorded for this clone. The CDR3 extends 3 residues past the end of the read, so its final part is completed from the germline J gene. The chain carries TRBV5-1 and TRBJ2-7; 9 nucleotides line up with TRBD2. V lost 0 bases and J lost 3; bases outside the gene matches: 7. Looked up from germline, CDR1 is SGHRS and CDR2 is YFSETQ. The CDR3 contains 16 residues. The sequenced part of the CDR3 DNA is TGCGCCAGCAGCTTGGCCGTTAGCGGGAGTGGCTACGAG. Translated: CASSLAVSGSGYE. In full, the CDR3 is CASSLAVSGSGYEQYF.

By proportion, this clone is medium-sized. Read sequence stops 3 residues before the CDR3 end, and the germline J gene provides the missing end. This rearrangement joins TRBV20-1 to TRBJ2-5, with D maybe TRBD2 (6 bases). This CDR3 region has 13 residues. The germline gives CDR1 DFQATT, CDR2 SNEGSKA (reference sequence). Trimming removed 5 bases from V and 4 bases from J, with 14 bases in between. CDR3 sequence reads: CSARDSGRETQYF. The sequenced CDR3 bases are TGCAGTGCTCGGGACTCCGGGAGAGAGACC.

This clone was seen at least ten times. The read halts 3 residues ahead of the CDR3 end, with the missing end drawn from the germline J gene. The chain carries TRBV5-6 and TRBJ2-3; D remains unclear. The germline CDR1 and CDR2 sequences are SGHDT and YYEEEE. The germline V and J ends were trimmed by 0 bases and 1 base, with 3 bases remaining between them. The CDR3 is made up of 13 amino acids. CDR3 sequence reads: CASSLAGTDTQYF. Incomplete CDR3 DNA: TGTGCCAGCAGCTTGGCCGGCACAGATACG. The full variable domain, its missing parts supplied by reference TRBV5-6 and TRBJ2-3, is DAGVTQSPTHLIKTRGQQVTLRCSPKSGHDTVSWYQQALGQGPQFIFQYYEEEERQRGNFPDRFSGHQFPNYSSELNVNALLLGDSALYLCASSLAGTDTQYFGPGTRLTVL.

As concerns this clone: The CDR3 goes on 3 residues after the read ends, and that part is filled in from the germline J gene. The chain links TRBV7-7 to TRBJ2-1, with D perhaps matching TRBD1 (5 bases). The CDR3 spans 14 residues. The germline V gene has CDR1 SSHAT and CDR2 FNYEAQ (reference sequence). Trimming took 1 base from V and 8 from J, leaving 12 bases between them. CDR3 sequence reads: CASSLEQGRDEQFF. The covered CDR3 bases are TGTGCCAGCAGCTTAGAGCAGGGTCGCGATGAG.

This clone was counted many times. The part of the CDR3 DNA that was read is TGTGCCAGCAGTCATAGGACTAGCGGACTTTACAATGAG. This sequence encodes CASSHRTSGLYNE. Given in full, the CDR3 is CASSHRTSGLYNEQFF. The gene calls are TRBV9 and TRBJ2-1; 10 nucleotides match TRBD2. Read coverage stops 3 residues before the CDR3 terminus; the germline J gene supplies the remainder. The J segment lost 4 bases and the V segment lost 5 bases, leaving 9 bases of the junction unmatched. The CDR3 sequence is 16 residues long. Germline V gene lookup returns CDR1 SGDLS and CDR2 YYNGEE.

This clone was seen ten or more times. The read is 3 residues too short to cover the CDR3 end, so that end is filled in from the germline J gene. The V and J genes are TRBV6-1 and TRBJ2-2, with a tentative D call TRBD1 (5 bases). This CDR3 has 15 amino acids. The V and J ends lost 3 bases and 1 base respectively, with 9 bases between them. Germline loops: CDR1 MNHNS, CDR2 SASEGT. CDR3 amino acids: CASSEFQGNTGELFF. The part of the CDR3 DNA that was read is TGTGCCAGCAGTGAGTTCCAGGGGAACACCGGGGAG.

This clone was counted many times. The observed sequence ends 3 residues before the CDR3 terminus, with the missing tail filled in from the germline J gene. This chain uses TRBV5-4 with TRBJ2-3; TRBD2 is a possible D gene (6 bases). Germline-derived CDR1 and CDR2 are SGHNT and YYREEE (reference sequence). Trimming cost V 2 bases and J 7 bases, with 14 bases left between them. This CDR3 has 14 amino acids. The CDR3 DNA, read in part, is TGTGCCAGCAGCTTAATCGGCAGGGACTATACG. Its protein is CASSLIGRDYT. The complete CDR3 protein is CASSLIGRDYTQYF.

Notes on this clone: The observed sequence ends 3 residues before the CDR3 terminus, with the missing tail filled in from the germline J gene. J is TRBJ2-1 and V is TRBV6-4; 7 nucleotides align to TRBD2. The germline V gene encodes CDR1 MRHNA and CDR2 SNTAGT. V lost 0 bases, J lost 3 bases, and 2 bases stayed unmatched. The CDR3 totals 15 residues. CDR3 DNA (partial): TGTGCCAGCAGTGACTCTGGCGGGGGCTACAATGAG. The encoded protein is CASSDSGGGYNE. The entire CDR3 protein is CASSDSGGGYNEQFF.

Comment on this clone: The read terminates 3 residues before the CDR3 end, so the remaining end is supplied by the germline J gene. This sequence joins TRBV7-6 and TRBJ1-5; TRBD1 might be the D (6 bases). The CDR3 is 16 residues long. Germline V gene lookup returns CDR1 SGHVS and CDR2 FNYEAQ. Trimming left V 5 bases short and J 2 bases short, with 16 bases between. The CDR3 loop reads CASSPSTGNGNQPQHF. The sequenced part of the CDR3 DNA is TGTGCCAGCAGCCCATCGACAGGAAACGGCAATCAGCCC.

Points on this clone: The read is 3 residues too short to cover the CDR3 end, so that end is filled in from the germline J gene. V usage is TRBV7-6 and J usage is TRBJ2-5, with D maybe TRBD2 (5 bases). The CDR3 length is 17 residues. Trimming stripped 4 bases from V and 3 bases from J, with 21 bases between. Germline V gives CDR1 SGHVS, CDR2 FNYEAQ. The CDR3 here is CASSSPPPILEKETQYF. The CDR3 bases that were read are TGTGCCAGCAGCTCCCCCCCACCAATACTAGAGAAAGAGACC.

This clone was found a few times. The read terminates 3 residues ahead of where the CDR3 ends, so the germline J gene completes it. The rearrangement joins TRBV6-2 or TRBV6-3 to TRBJ1-3; D is undetermined. The CDR3 runs 12 residues. Germline values: CDR1 MNHEY, CDR2 SVGEGT. The V and J ends lost 2 bases and 7 bases respectively, with 6 bases between them. The CDR3 loop is CASSYKPNTIYF. CDR3 DNA, as far as it was read: TGTGCCAGCAGTTACAAGCCTAACACC.

This clone was found many times. The read gets to within 3 residues of the CDR3 end, and the germline J gene fills in the rest. The chain uses TRBV6-1 and TRBJ2-3; D unresolved. Germline CDR1 is MNHNS and CDR2 is SASEGT. This CDR3 has 13 amino acids. The ends were cut back, 4 bases at V and 3 bases at J, with 8 bases in the middle. CDR3 region: CASSVRVTDTQYF. CDR3 DNA (partial): TGTGCCAGCAGTGTTAGGGTAACAGATACG.

As regards this clone: The read halts 3 residues ahead of the CDR3 end, with the missing end drawn from the germline J gene. The chain uses TRBV19 and TRBJ1-3; D ambiguous. Trimming took 3 bases from V and 0 from J, leaving 6 bases between them. The germline V gene has CDR1 LNHDA and CDR2 SQIVND (reference sequence). The CDR3 extends over 14 amino acids. CDR3 region: CASSIQFSGNTIYF. The CDR3 bases that were read are TGTGCCAGTAGTATCCAGTTCTCTGGAAACACC.

On this clone itself: The read terminates 3 residues before the CDR3 end, so the remaining end is supplied by the germline J gene. The chain joins TRBV19 to TRBJ2-2; 8 nucleotides match TRBD2. The V and J ends lost 3 bases and 5 bases, in that order; junction bases with no gene match: 5. The CDR3 contains 15 residues. Germline lookup yields CDR1 LNHDA and CDR2 SQIVND (reference sequence). The CDR3 loop reads CASSIASGRTGELFF. The sequenced CDR3 bases are TGTGCCAGTAGTATCGCTAGCGGGCGGACCGGGGAG. Combining the CDR3 with reference TRBV19 and TRBJ2-2 gives the whole variable domain DGGITQSPKYLFRKEGQNVTLSCEQNLNHDAMYWYRQDPGQGLRLIYYSQIVNDFQKGDIAEGYSVSREKKESFPLTVTSAQKNPTAFYLCASSIASGRTGELFFGEGSRLTVL.

Regarding this clone: Sequencing ends 3 residues short of the CDR3 end; the germline J gene provides the rest. The rearrangement joins TRBV19 to TRBJ1-2, with 7 bases aligning to TRBD1. CDR1 and CDR2 (germline): LNHDA, SQIVND (reference sequence). The V and J ends lost 5 bases and 5 bases, in that order; junction bases with no gene match: 11. This CDR3 has 15 residues. The CDR3 region is CASSLQGGFGYGYTF. The part of the CDR3 DNA that was read is TGTGCCAGTAGTCTTCAAGGGGGCTTTGGATATGGC.

This clone has at least ten counts. The read is 3 residues too short to cover the CDR3 end, so that end is filled in from the germline J gene. The chain combines TRBV7-2 with TRBJ2-7, with D perhaps matching TRBD1 (5 bases). V was clipped by 1 base and J by 2 bases, with 9 bases between them. Germline V gene sequence: CDR1 SGHTA, CDR2 FQGNSA. The CDR3 is 14 amino acids. The sequenced CDR3 bases are TGTGCCAGCAGCTTAGAACAGGCTGCCTACGAG. The encoded protein is CASSLEQAAYE. The full CDR3 reads CASSLEQAAYEQYF.

This clone appeared a few times. The sequence runs out 3 residues before the end of the CDR3; the remainder is reconstructed from the germline J gene. The chain employs TRBV30 and TRBJ1-1; D remains ambiguous. The germline V gene encodes CDR1 GTSNPN and CDR2 SVGIG (reference sequence). The CDR3 covers 13 residues. Trimming removed 3 bases at V and 1 base at J, with 9 bases between. CDR3 in amino acids: CAWRPPGNTEAFF. CDR3 DNA, as far as it was read: TGTGCCTGGAGACCCCCGGGGAACACTGAA.

This clone was picked up many times. The CDR3 goes on 3 residues after the read ends, and that part is filled in from the germline J gene. V and J are TRBV9 and TRBJ1-1, with D unclear. Germline loops: CDR1 SGDLS, CDR2 YYNGEE. The ends were cut back, 2 bases at V and 0 bases at J, with 14 bases in the middle. CDR3 length: 16 residues. CDR3 sequence reads: CASSVYSAPVNTEAFF. The sequenced CDR3 bases are TGTGCCAGCAGCGTCTATAGTGCCCCGGTGAACACTGAA.

This clone was recorded many times. The read gets to within 3 residues of the CDR3 end, and the germline J gene fills in the rest. The chain combines TRBV2 with TRBJ1-1, with TRBD1 matching 8 bases. There are 13 residues in the CDR3. Germline CDR1 SNHLY, CDR2 FYNNEI. V lost 5 bases to trimming and J lost 5 bases; unmatched junction nucleotides: 4. Here the CDR3 reads CASSYRGGTEAFF. Incomplete CDR3 DNA: TGTGCCAGCAGTTACAGGGGGGGGACTGAA.